In this sample, the clone carrying this TCR beta chain turned up many times. The sample is drawn from a study of T-cell reconstitution after alpha-beta-depleted transplantation in children. TCRbeta library preparation incorporated unique molecular identifiers. TCRdb fed the PCR reads into MiXCR, producing one record per CDR3 protein. The table includes more than 150,000 distinct CDR3 sequences, 14% to 15% detected once. Germline CDR1 is SGHVS and CDR2 is FQNEAQ. V lost 1 base, J lost 0 bases, and 13 bases lay in between. This CDR3 spans 18 amino acids. This clonotype originated in a human donor who donated a stem cell graft to a child with acute lymphoblastic leukemia. V and J are TRBV7-8 and TRBJ2-6, with D unclear. The sample consisted of PBMCs from the stem cell graft donor, taken from the stem cell graft. This CDR3 reads CASSLVGIDFSGANVLTF. As DNA, the CDR3 is TGTGCCAGCAGCTTAGTGGGCATAGACTTCTCTGGGGCCAACGTCCTGACTTTC.